Following are 14 T cell receptor beta chains from one sample sequenced in a study of shared clonotypes between healthy human individuals. Clones were sequenced by immunoSEQ multiplex PCR, and TCRdb holds only the in-frame ones, with some missing. The sample records over a million clones, around four fifths being singletons. Sequencing used memory CD4+ T cells sorted from blood. Subset specified: CD45RA-negative fraction. All receptors come from a man aged 18 to 30 in good health.

The chain has TRBV6-6 and TRBJ2-5; TRBD2 matches 12 bases. Trimming at V came to 2 bases and at J to 7 bases, leaving 5 bases not matched to a gene. Germline V gene data show CDR1 as MNHNY and CDR2 as SVGAGI (reference sequence). The CDR3 contains 15 residues. The CDR3 loop is CASSYGLAGSGTQYF. In DNA, the CDR3 is TGTGCCAGCAGTTACGGACTAGCGGGAAGTGGGACCCAGTACTTC.

The chain joins TRBV5-1 to TRBJ2-2; D possibly corresponds to TRBD1 (6 bases). The ends were cut back, 0 bases at V and 1 base at J, with 10 bases in the middle. The length of the CDR3 is 16 residues. The germline V gene has CDR1 SGHRS and CDR2 YFSETQ. The CDR3 spells CASSLETGRNTGELFF. The CDR3 bases are TGCGCCAGCAGCTTGGAGACAGGTCGGAACACCGGGGAGCTGTTTTTT.

DNA of the CDR3: TGTGCCAGCAGCCCGGGACTAGCTCGCGAGCAGTTCTTC. Residues: CASSPGLAREQFF. The chain carries TRBV14 and TRBJ2-1; TRBD2 matches at 9 bases. V lost 4 bases, J lost 10 bases, and 5 bases stayed unmatched. CDR1 and CDR2 (germline): SGHDN, FVKESK. This CDR3 has 13 residues.

This clone has just one count. The J gene is TRBJ1-6, the V gene TRBV28; perhaps TRBD1 as D (5 bases). Germline CDR1 reads MDHEN; CDR2 reads SYDVKM. The V and J ends lost 5 bases and 10 bases respectively, with 15 bases between them. This CDR3 has 14 residues. CDR3: CASSPGGGESPLHF. The CDR3 coding sequence is TGTGCCAGCAGTCCGGGGGGGGGTGAATCACCCCTCCACTTT.

The rearrangement joins TRBV29-1 to TRBJ2-5; a weak D match, TRBD1 (6 bases). Germline CDR1 is SQVTM and CDR2 is ANQGSEA. The CDR3 has 13 amino acids. V lost 1 base and J lost 11, with 17 bases in between. CDR3 sequence (DNA): TGCAGCGTTGAAGGGGGGCCGGGCGAAGGGCAGTACTTC. It codes for CSVEGGPGEGQYF.

The chain couples TRBV10-1 to TRBJ2-1; D is possibly TRBD2 (6 bases). Germline V lookup: CDR1 WNHNN, CDR2 SYGVQD (reference sequence). The CDR3 is 15 amino acids. Trimming removed 2 bases at V and 9 bases at J, with 17 bases between. The CDR3 DNA reads as TGCGCCAGCAGTGAGACGGGAGTATCTTGGCGTGAGCAGTTCTTC. Translating gives CASSETGVSWREQFF.

The chain couples TRBV5-8 to TRBJ1-5, with D perhaps matching TRBD1 (6 bases). The V and J ends lost 4 bases and 2 bases respectively, with 13 bases between them. The CDR3 runs to 15 residues. The germline CDR1 and CDR2 sequences are SGHTS and YDEGEE. The DNA for the CDR3 is TGTGCCAGCAGCCTCTTTGAGGGGGGCAATCAGCCCCAGCATTTT. Encoded protein: CASSLFEGGNQPQHF.

The sample holds a few counts of this clone. CDR3 sequence: CASSFYGQEDTQYF. The DNA for the CDR3 is TGCGCCAGCAGCTTTTACGGGCAAGAAGATACGCAGTATTTT. V is TRBV5-1 and J is TRBJ2-3; no definite D call. From germline, CDR1 is SGHRS and CDR2 YFSETQ. The CDR3 length is 14 residues. Between the trimmed V and J ends, which lost 2 bases and 5 bases, there was a span of 12 bases.

The J gene is TRBJ1-2, the V gene TRBV5-1, with D perhaps TRBD1 (6 bases). Germline CDR1 is SGHRS and CDR2 is YFSETQ. The CDR3 runs 16 residues. Trimming removed 4 bases from V and 1 base from J, with 17 bases in between. The CDR3 here is CASSPNPGQLNYGYTF. The CDR3 nucleotides read TGCGCCAGCAGCCCGAACCCGGGACAACTTAACTATGGCTACACCTTC.

The V call is TRBV5-1, the J call TRBJ2-7, with D unclear. V shed 0 bases and J shed 2 bases, with 9 bases lying between them. The CDR3 is made up of 14 amino acids. CDR1 and CDR2 from the germline V gene are SGHRS and YFSETQ. The CDR3 region has the DNA TGCGCCAGCAGCTTGGATTCTAACGCCTACGAGCAGTACTTC. Its translation: CASSLDSNAYEQYF.

This sequence joins TRBV7-2 and TRBJ1-5, with 8 bases fitting TRBD1. The V segment lost 5 bases and the J segment 6 bases; nucleotides outside the gene matches: 9. This CDR3 spans 15 amino acids. Germline CDR1 reads SGHTA; CDR2 reads FQGNSA. CDR3 loop: CASSLWTGQGQPQHF. CDR3 in DNA: TGTGCCAGCAGCCTGTGGACAGGGCAGGGTCAGCCCCAGCATTTT.

In this sample, this clone turned up a few times. The chain is built from TRBV9 and TRBJ1-1; TRBD1 matches 7 bases. With V trimmed by 4 bases and J by 5 bases, 5 bases remained unmatched. The V gene's germline CDR1 is SGDLS and CDR2 YYNGEE. CDR3 length equals 13 residues. The CDR3 DNA follows: TGTGCCAGCAGCTTCTCAGGGGGGACTGAAGCTTTCTTT. Translated, it gives CASSFSGGTEAFF.

A remark on this clone: This sample includes further DNA sequences coding for the same CDR3. This chain joins TRBV5-1 and TRBJ2-7, with D unresolved. Deletions cut 4 bases from V and 3 bases from J, with 11 bases between. This CDR3 has 13 amino acids. Germline V CDR1 and CDR2: SGHRS, YFSETQ. The DNA for the CDR3 is TGCGCCAGCAGCCCCAGTTCGGGCTACGAGCAGTACTTC. This gives the protein CASSPSSGYEQYF.

This clone turned up a few times. CDR3 protein: CASSQDRATYEQYF. The CDR3 region has the DNA TGCGCCAGCAGCCAAGACAGGGCGACCTACGAGCAGTACTTC. The V call is TRBV4-3, the J call TRBJ2-7; a weak D match, TRBD1 (5 bases). The CDR3 extends over 14 amino acids. Trimming removed 0 bases at V and 2 bases at J, with 8 bases between. From germline, CDR1 is LGHNA and CDR2 YSLEER.